This T cell receptor (beta chain) derives from a study of blood T cell repertoires in COVID-19. Across the study: Collection of acute and convalescent COVID-19 samples took place in the United States, Italy and Spain. T cells, B-cell-depleted T cells, or PBMCs provided the cDNA or gDNA that served as material.

Seattle-derived patients entered the study during active infection and were followed longitudinally. Per the germline V gene, CDR1 is MNHEY and CDR2 is SVGAGI. Unmatched junction bases numbered 7, after V lost 0 bases and J lost 8 bases. CDR3 length equals 15 residues. Method: immunoSEQ multiplex PCR; TCRdb's copy keeps in-frame clones and lacks some. The sample consists of some 260,000 clones, 80% to 90% of them appearing once. The chain is built from TRBV6-5 and TRBJ1-2; 9 positions agree with TRBD1. The sample consisted of peripheral blood. The receptor was isolated from a woman in her seventies with COVID-19, enrolled during active disease. In nucleotides, the CDR3 is TGTGCCAGCAGTTACTCCTCGGGACAGGGTTTCGGCTACACCTTC. Translating it yields CASSYSSGQGFGYTF.